These 23 T cell receptor beta chains originate from one sample sequenced in a study of shared T cell receptors in the human thymus. Assay used: immunoSEQ multiplex PCR; TCRdb lists only in-frame clones, some missing. The top ten hold roughly 0.01% of the sample, which has 700,000 or so clones, approximately 83% seen once. The data also belong to a second study, concerning human thymus T cells.

Sequences were obtained from thymocytes. The receptor source for this set is a girl under three years old with a congenital heart defect.

The rearrangement joins TRBV5-1 to TRBJ1-1, with 7 bases lining up with TRBD1. The CDR3 runs 21 residues. V shed 1 base, J shed 0 bases, and the junction held 21 bases outside the gene matches. Germline CDR1 is SGHRS and CDR2 is YFSETQ. The CDR3 region has the DNA TGCGCCAGCAGCTTGTTTGGGGTCAACAGGGGAGACTGTGGCCTGAACACTGAAGCTTTCTTT. Amino acid sequence: CASSLFGVNRGDCGLNTEAFF.

The V gene is TRBV7-8, the J gene TRBJ1-5; D remains ambiguous. CDR1 is SGHVS, CDR2 FQNEAQ, per germline. Between the trimmed V and J ends, which lost 2 bases and 0 bases, there was a span of 17 bases. This CDR3 spans 18 amino acids. The CDR3 DNA follows: TGTGCCAGCAGCTTAAAAGGAGGAGGTGATTATAGCAATCAGCCCCAGCATTTT. It encodes CASSLKGGGDYSNQPQHF.

J is TRBJ1-4 and V is TRBV5-8; maybe TRBD1 (6 bases). Germline-derived CDR1 and CDR2 are SGHTS and YDEGEE. This CDR3 has 18 amino acids. The V end was cut by 4 bases, the J end by 3 bases, with 22 bases between. CDR3 sequence reads: CASSLFGFRQAANEKLFF. CDR3 DNA sequence: TGTGCCAGCAGCCTTTTCGGTTTTAGACAGGCAGCTAATGAAAAACTGTTTTTT.

J is TRBJ1-1 and V is TRBV6-6; no firm D call. The germline V and J ends were trimmed by 2 bases and 1 base, with 14 bases remaining between them. Germline V CDR1 and CDR2: MNHNY, SVGAGI (reference sequence). The CDR3 runs to 16 residues. As DNA, the CDR3 is TGTGCCAGCAGTTACGCCCAGATGAGAGGGAACACTGAAGCTTTCTTT. Its protein is CASSYAQMRGNTEAFF.

The V call is TRBV27, the J call TRBJ2-1, with 10 bases identical to TRBD2. The CDR3 has 17 amino acids. The germline V gene encodes CDR1 MNHEY and CDR2 SMNVEV (reference sequence). Trimming removed 3 bases from V and 7 bases from J; junction bases left unmatched: 12. CDR3 in amino acids: CASSFLVAGGLGNEQFF. The DNA for the CDR3 is TGTGCCAGCAGTTTCCTAGTAGCGGGGGGCCTCGGGAATGAGCAGTTCTTC.

The V call is TRBV5-6, the J call TRBJ2-1; 8 positions match TRBD2. Trimming removed 4 bases from V and 6 bases from J; junction bases left unmatched: 9. CDR1 and CDR2 from the germline V gene are SGHDT and YYEEEE. The CDR3 contains 15 residues. The DNA for the CDR3 is TGTGCCAGCAGCAGTACTCGGGGGGGGATCAATGAGCAGTTCTTC. Translating it yields CASSSTRGGINEQFF.

The rearrangement links TRBV10-2 to TRBJ1-2, with D perhaps TRBD1 (6 bases). The CDR3 totals 18 residues. The V end lost 0 bases, the J end lost 0 bases, and 17 bases lay between the germline ends. Germline V gene lookup returns CDR1 WSHSY and CDR2 SAAADI. This chain's CDR3 is CASSESILGRGPNYGYTF. The CDR3 coding sequence is TGCGCCAGCAGTGAGTCGATCCTAGGCAGGGGCCCTAACTATGGCTACACCTTC.

V usage is TRBV4-1 and J usage is TRBJ2-3; 14 bases line up with TRBD2. V lost 4 bases, J lost 6 bases, and 6 bases stayed unmatched. CDR1 is MGHRA, CDR2 YSYEKL, per germline. This CDR3 comprises 16 residues. CDR3 bases: TGCGCCAGCAGCCCTCGACTAGCGGGGGGGCGTGATACGCAGTATTTT. Its protein is CASSPRLAGGRDTQYF.

The gene calls are TRBV30 and TRBJ2-7; 12 nucleotides match TRBD2. CDR3 length equals 17 residues. Germline trimming cut 1 base from V and 0 bases from J; bases unmatched to any gene: 7. The germline gives CDR1 GTSNPN, CDR2 SVGIG (reference sequence). For the CDR3, the DNA is TGTGCCTGGAGTGGACTAGCGGGGGCGAAGAGCTCCTACGAGCAGTACTTC. This sequence encodes CAWSGLAGAKSSYEQYF.

The chain links TRBV5-1 to TRBJ2-5; TRBD1 aligns across 8 bases. The CDR3 contains 15 residues. V gave up 2 bases and J gave up 4 bases; unmatched junction bases: 7. Germline CDR1 reads SGHRS; CDR2 reads YFSETQ. The CDR3 region has the DNA TGCGCCAGCAGCTTTCCCGGGACAGGTCGAGAGACCCAGTACTTC. It specifies CASSFPGTGRETQYF. The full variable domain, in which reference TRBV5-1 and TRBJ2-5 provide the parts outside the CDR3, is KAGVTQTPRYLIKTRGQQVTLSCSPISGHRSVSWYQQTPGQGLQFLFEYFSETQRNKGNFPGRFSGRQFSNSRSEMNVSTLELGDSALYLCASSFPGTGRETQYFGPGTRLLVL.

This CDR3 is CSAGGPDPRGYEQYF. Written as DNA, the CDR3 is TGCAGCGCAGGGGGGCCGGACCCTCGGGGCTACGAGCAGTACTTC. The chain is built from TRBV29-1 and TRBJ2-7; D perhaps matches TRBD1 (7 bases). The ends were cut back, 7 bases at V and 3 bases at J, with 22 bases in the middle. Germline CDR1 is SQVTM and CDR2 is ANQGSEA. The CDR3 runs 15 residues.

In DNA form, the CDR3 reads TGTGCCAGCAGCCAAGTGCGGAGCGATACCCGAGTAGGCGAACCGAACACCGGGGAGCTGTTTTTT. This translates into CASSQVRSDTRVGEPNTGELFF. The chain is built from TRBV14 and TRBJ2-2; no clear D. V lost 1 base and J lost 0, with 27 bases in between. Germline V CDR1 and CDR2: SGHDN, FVKESK. CDR3 length: 22 amino acids.

J is TRBJ1-1 and V is TRBV29-1; 7 bases fit TRBD1. V gave up 5 bases and J gave up 0 bases; unmatched junction bases: 18. This CDR3 has 18 amino acids. In germline, CDR1 is SQVTM, CDR2 ANQGSEA. CDR3 sequence reads: CSVLSGQASPSMNTEAFF. The CDR3 coding sequence is TGCAGCGTTCTATCCGGACAGGCGTCTCCTTCCATGAACACTGAAGCTTTCTTT.

The J gene is TRBJ1-6, the V gene TRBV4-1, with D possibly matching TRBD1 (6 bases). From germline, CDR1 is MGHRA and CDR2 YSYEKL. The CDR3 spans 16 residues. V lost 3 bases and J 7 bases, leaving 16 bases between the germline ends. The CDR3: CASSHHQGSGNSPLHF. CDR3 sequence (DNA): TGCGCCAGCAGCCACCATCAGGGGTCGGGGAATTCACCCCTCCACTTT.

The chain joins TRBV4-1 to TRBJ2-1, with D possibly TRBD2 on 6 matching bases. Germline-derived CDR1 and CDR2 are MGHRA and YSYEKL. This CDR3 has 17 amino acids. V gave up 1 base and J gave up 0 bases, with 13 bases separating them. CDR3 sequence (DNA): TGCGCCAGCAGCCAAGGACGGGGGACCAGCTCCTACAATGAGCAGTTCTTC. Residues: CASSQGRGTSSYNEQFF.

The chain combines TRBV18 with TRBJ1-2, with D hard to call. Trimming pared 0 bases from V and 6 bases from J, leaving 20 bases between. Germline-derived CDR1 and CDR2 are KGHSH and LQKENI. The CDR3 runs to 17 residues. CDR3 sequence (DNA): TGTGCCAGCTCACCACCGGGGAGGAGAGGGCGAATAGATGGCTACACCTTC. Encoded protein: CASSPPGRRGRIDGYTF.

V gene TRBV10-1 combines with J gene TRBJ2-1; 7 nucleotides agree with TRBD1. Losses at the gene ends were 5 bases for V and 8 bases for J; bases not matched to a gene: 15. Germline CDR1 and CDR2: WNHNN and SYGVQD (reference sequence). The length of the CDR3 is 16 residues. CDR3 DNA sequence: TGCGCCAGCAGTCAAGACGACAGGGCCTCTCGAGATGAGCAGTTCTTC. Residues: CASSQDDRASRDEQFF.

This clone was counted once. The gene calls are TRBV10-3 and TRBJ2-3, with 9 bases fitting TRBD1. The CDR3 runs to 14 residues. Trimming at V came to 5 bases and at J to 7 bases, leaving 7 bases not matched to a gene. The germline V gene encodes CDR1 ENHRY and CDR2 SYGVKD. This CDR3 is CAISRDRVGYTQYF. Written as DNA, the CDR3 is TGTGCCATCAGTAGGGACAGGGTTGGGTATACGCAGTATTTT.

This clone was observed a handful of times. The genes are TRBV28 and TRBJ2-6; tentative D call: TRBD2 (6 bases). Germline V gene sequence: CDR1 MDHEN, CDR2 SYDVKM. V lost 2 bases to trimming and J lost 0 bases, with 14 bases between them. The CDR3 covers 18 residues. CDR3 sequence reads: CASSLKASGDSGANVLTF. The CDR3 DNA follows: TGTGCCAGCAGTTTAAAGGCGTCGGGGGACTCTGGGGCCAACGTCCTGACTTTC.

This chain uses TRBV4-1 with TRBJ1-5; D might be TRBD1 (5 bases). Germline CDR1 MGHRA, CDR2 YSYEKL. V lost 4 bases and J 2 bases, leaving 12 bases between the germline ends. This CDR3 contains 15 residues. CDR3 bases: TGCGCCAGCAGCCCCAGGGAACGAGGCAATCAGCCCCAGCATTTT. Amino acid sequence: CASSPRERGNQPQHF.

This chain joins TRBV5-1 and TRBJ1-2; TRBD1 agrees at 8 bases. Per the germline V gene, CDR1 is SGHRS and CDR2 is YFSETQ. The V and J ends lost 2 bases and 5 bases, in that order; junction bases with no gene match: 5. The CDR3 sequence is 14 residues long. The CDR3 is CASSLTGTGYGYTF. CDR3 in DNA: TGCGCCAGCAGCTTAACCGGGACAGGATATGGCTACACCTTC.

The chain couples TRBV5-5 to TRBJ1-5; 8 bases are a match to TRBD1. Germline V CDR1 and CDR2: SGHKS, YYEKEE (reference sequence). The trim removed 2 bases at V and 6 bases at J, leaving 10 bases unmatched. CDR3 size: 16 residues. CDR3 DNA: TGTGCCAGCAGCTTTTCAAAGGACAGGGAGGGTCAGCCCCAGCATTTT. This gives the protein CASSFSKDREGQPQHF.

This clone appeared once. The rearrangement uses TRBV7-4 and TRBJ1-1; 8 bases agree with TRBD1. This CDR3 spans 19 amino acids. CDR1 and CDR2 (germline): SGHVT, SQSDAQ. With 0 bases clipped from V and 3 bases from J, the junction kept 15 bases outside the gene matches. CDR3 sequence: CASSLAPGQAGEGYTEAFF. In DNA, the CDR3 is TGTGCCAGCAGCTTAGCGCCGGGACAGGCCGGTGAAGGATACACTGAAGCTTTCTTT.